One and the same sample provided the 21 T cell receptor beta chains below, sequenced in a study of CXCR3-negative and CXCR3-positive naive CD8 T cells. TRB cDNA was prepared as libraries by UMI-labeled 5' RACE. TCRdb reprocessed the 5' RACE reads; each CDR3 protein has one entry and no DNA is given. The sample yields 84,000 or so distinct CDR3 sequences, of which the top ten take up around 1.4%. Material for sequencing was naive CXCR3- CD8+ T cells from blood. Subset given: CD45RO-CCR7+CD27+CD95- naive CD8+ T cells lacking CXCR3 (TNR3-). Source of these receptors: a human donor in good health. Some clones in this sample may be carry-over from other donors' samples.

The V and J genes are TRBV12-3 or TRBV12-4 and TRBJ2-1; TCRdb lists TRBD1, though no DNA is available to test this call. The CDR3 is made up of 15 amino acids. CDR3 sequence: CASSFFLGAQDEQFF.

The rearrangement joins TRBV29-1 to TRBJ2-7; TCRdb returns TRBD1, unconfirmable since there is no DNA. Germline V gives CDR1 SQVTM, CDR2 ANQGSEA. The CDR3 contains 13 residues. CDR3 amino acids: CSVEGQGPNEQYF.

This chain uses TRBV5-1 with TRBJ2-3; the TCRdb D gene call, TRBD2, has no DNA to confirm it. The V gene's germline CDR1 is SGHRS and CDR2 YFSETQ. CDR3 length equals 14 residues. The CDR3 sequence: CASQERTSTDTQYF.

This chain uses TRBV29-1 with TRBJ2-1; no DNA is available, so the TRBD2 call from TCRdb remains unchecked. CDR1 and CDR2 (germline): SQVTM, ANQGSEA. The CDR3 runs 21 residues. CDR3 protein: CSVEGGERADKSRHTYNEQFF.

CDR3 in amino acids: CASSITTGVGTEAFF. This chain uses TRBV27 with TRBJ1-1; the TCRdb call, TRBD1, lacks DNA for checking. CDR1 and CDR2 (germline): MNHEY, SMNVEV (reference sequence). There are 15 residues in the CDR3.

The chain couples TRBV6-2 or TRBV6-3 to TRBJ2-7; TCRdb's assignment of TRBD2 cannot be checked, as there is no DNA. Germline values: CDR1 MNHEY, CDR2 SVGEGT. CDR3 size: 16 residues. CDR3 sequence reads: CASSYLSGRASYEQYF.

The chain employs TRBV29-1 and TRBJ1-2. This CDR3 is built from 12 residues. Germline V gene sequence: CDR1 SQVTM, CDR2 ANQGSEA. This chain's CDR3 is CSVEEIREGYTF.

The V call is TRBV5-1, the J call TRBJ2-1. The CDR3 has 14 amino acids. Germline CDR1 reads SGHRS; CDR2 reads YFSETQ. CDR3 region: CASSLEALWGEQFF.

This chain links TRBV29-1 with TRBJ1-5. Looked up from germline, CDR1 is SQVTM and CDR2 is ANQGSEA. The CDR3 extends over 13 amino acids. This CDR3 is CSVDLGLNQPQHF.

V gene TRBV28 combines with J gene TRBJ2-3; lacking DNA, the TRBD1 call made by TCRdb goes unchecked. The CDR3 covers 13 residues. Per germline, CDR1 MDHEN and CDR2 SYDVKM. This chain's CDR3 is CASTGDSTDTQYF. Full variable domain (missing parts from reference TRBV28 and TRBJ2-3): DVKVTQSSRYLVKRTGEKVFLECVQDMDHENMFWYRQDPGLGLRLIYFSYDVKMKEKGDIPEGYSVSREKKERFSLILESASTNQTSMYLCASTGDSTDTQYFGPGTRLTVL.

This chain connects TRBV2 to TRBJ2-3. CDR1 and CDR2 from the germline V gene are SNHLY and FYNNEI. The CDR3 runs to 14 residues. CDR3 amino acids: CASSSGFSTDTQYF.

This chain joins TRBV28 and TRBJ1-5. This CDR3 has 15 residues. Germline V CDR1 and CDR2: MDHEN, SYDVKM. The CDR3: CASSPTGYSNQPQHF.

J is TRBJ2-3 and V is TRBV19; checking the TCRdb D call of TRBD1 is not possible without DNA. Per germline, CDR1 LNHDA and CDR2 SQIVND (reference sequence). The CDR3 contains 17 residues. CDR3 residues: CASSKPGHRRSTDTQYF.

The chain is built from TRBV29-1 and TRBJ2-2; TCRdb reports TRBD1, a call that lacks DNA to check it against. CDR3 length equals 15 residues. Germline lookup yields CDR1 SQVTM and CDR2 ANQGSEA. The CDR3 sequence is CSVVLRGENTGELFF.

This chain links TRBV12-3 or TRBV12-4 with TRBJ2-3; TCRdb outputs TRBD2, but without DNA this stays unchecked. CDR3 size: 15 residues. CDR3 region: CASSPTSVSTDTQYF.

CDR3 in amino acids: CSVESWGTLEGDEQFF. The rearrangement uses TRBV29-1 and TRBJ2-1; TCRdb's D gene call, TRBD1, goes unchecked for lack of DNA. This CDR3 comprises 16 residues. Germline V gene lookup returns CDR1 SQVTM and CDR2 ANQGSEA.

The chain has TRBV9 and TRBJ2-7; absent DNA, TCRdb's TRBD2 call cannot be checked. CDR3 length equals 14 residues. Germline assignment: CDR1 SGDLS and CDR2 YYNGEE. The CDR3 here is CASSGRDGPLEQYF.

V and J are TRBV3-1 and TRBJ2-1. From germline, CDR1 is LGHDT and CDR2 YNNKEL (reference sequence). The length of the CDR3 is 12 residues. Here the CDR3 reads CASSQGDNEQFF.

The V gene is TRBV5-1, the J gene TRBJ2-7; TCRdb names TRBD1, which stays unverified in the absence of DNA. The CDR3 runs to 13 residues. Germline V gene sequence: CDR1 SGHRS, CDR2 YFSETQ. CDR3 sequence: CASSYGTGLEQYF.

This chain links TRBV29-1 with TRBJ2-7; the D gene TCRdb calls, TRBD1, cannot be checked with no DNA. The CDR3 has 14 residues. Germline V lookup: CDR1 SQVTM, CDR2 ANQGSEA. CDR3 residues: CSVVPWDRSYKQYF.

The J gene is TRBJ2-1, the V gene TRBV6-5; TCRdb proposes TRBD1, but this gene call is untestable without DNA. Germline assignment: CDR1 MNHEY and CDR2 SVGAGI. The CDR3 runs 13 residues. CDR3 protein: CASKPVDSNEQFF.